These T cell receptor beta chains were read from a single sample in a study of response to subunit inactivated influenza vaccine. TCRdb used MiXCR to reprocess the RT-PCR reads, holding one entry per CDR3 protein. The sample carries about 240,000 distinct CDR3 sequences, 9% to 15% recorded once. This material consisted of non-naive T cells sorted from PBMCs, taken 14 to 15 days before vaccination. The origin of the receptors is a man aged 50 to 59 who received an inactivated influenza vaccine. Both conserved end residues are part of each CDR3. A D gene is named only where the DNA matches it firmly. Clone size appears in some rows only: once, few, many, or a class for an expanded clone.

D: NA
J: TRBJ2-7
size: NA
V: TRBV30
CDR3: CAWSVGKAQYF
DNA: TGTGCCTGGAGTGTAGGGAAAGCGCAGTACTTC

D: NA
J: TRBJ1-2
size: few
V: TRBV7-9
CDR3: CASSLDVRGYTF
DNA: TGTGCCAGCAGCTTAGACGTACGAGGCTACACCTTC

D: NA
J: TRBJ2-1
size: many
V: TRBV5-6
CDR3: CASNSFDRYEQFF
DNA: TGTGCCAGCAATAGCTTTGATCGGTATGAGCAGTTCTTC

D: TRBD2
J: TRBJ2-1
size: many
V: TRBV11-2
CDR3: CASSSRSGVYNEQFF
DNA: TGTGCCAGCAGCTCTCGTAGCGGGGTCTACAATGAGCAGTTCTTC

D: NA
J: TRBJ2-5
size: many
V: TRBV12-3/TRBV12-4
CDR3: CASSDTRGVKTQYF
DNA: TGTGCCAGCAGTGACACGAGGGGAGTGAAGACCCAGTACTTC

D: NA
J: TRBJ1-2
size: few
V: TRBV20-1
CDR3: CSARLDSGYTF
DNA: TGCAGTGCTAGATTGGACAGCGGCTACACCTTC

D: NA
J: TRBJ2-1
size: NA
V: TRBV28
CDR3: CASAAYNEQFF
DNA: TGTGCCAGCGCCGCATACAATGAGCAGTTCTTC

D: TRBD2
J: TRBJ2-1
size: few
V: TRBV19
CDR3: CASTRLAGAMYNEQFF
DNA: TGTGCCAGTACCAGACTAGCGGGAGCGATGTACAATGAGCAGTTCTTC

D: NA
J: TRBJ2-7
size: many
V: TRBV2
CDR3: CASSGDLHYEQYF
DNA: TGTGCCAGCAGTGGGGACCTTCACTACGAGCAGTACTTC

D: NA
J: TRBJ2-3
size: few
V: TRBV5-1
CDR3: CASSLVLADTDTQYF
DNA: TGCGCCAGCAGCTTGGTGTTAGCGGATACAGATACGCAGTATTTT

D: NA
J: TRBJ2-4
size: few
V: TRBV27
CDR3: CASSLSWRVEENIQYF
DNA: TGTGCCAGCAGTTTATCGTGGAGGGTTGAGGAAAACATTCAGTACTTC

D: NA
J: TRBJ2-3
size: many
V: TRBV29-1
CDR3: CSVEVWTSSTDTQYF
DNA: TGCAGCGTTGAAGTCTGGACCTCTAGCACAGATACGCAGTATTTT

D: NA
J: TRBJ2-7
size: NA
V: TRBV19
CDR3: CASSIDGELRKREQYF
DNA: TGTGCCAGTAGTATAGACGGGGAGTTGCGGAAACGCGAGCAGTACTTC

D: NA
J: TRBJ1-2
size: NA
V: TRBV4-1
CDR3: CASSHLGTERNYGYTF
DNA: TGCGCCAGCAGCCATCTTGGGACGGAAAGGAACTATGGCTACACCTTC

D: NA
J: TRBJ1-5
size: many
V: TRBV5-1
CDR3: CASSEGFGQPQHF
DNA: TGCGCCAGCAGCGAGGGGTTCGGTCAGCCCCAGCATTTT

D: NA
J: TRBJ2-1
size: NA
V: TRBV20-1
CDR3: CSARARGSNEQFF
DNA: TGCAGTGCTAGGGCTAGAGGGAGCAATGAGCAGTTCTTC

D: TRBD1
J: TRBJ1-1
size: few
V: TRBV10-2
CDR3: CASRENAGGTEAFF
DNA: TGCGCCAGCAGGGAAAACGCAGGGGGGACTGAAGCTTTCTTT

D: NA
J: TRBJ2-1
size: NA
V: TRBV7-8
CDR3: CASTPGVNEQFF
DNA: TGTGCCAGCACCCCAGGGGTGAATGAGCAGTTCTTC

D: TRBD1
J: TRBJ2-7
size: few
V: TRBV10-3
CDR3: CAISPDRASEQYF
DNA: TGTGCCATCAGCCCGGACAGGGCTTCCGAGCAGTACTTC

D: TRBD1
J: TRBJ2-1
size: many
V: TRBV5-5
CDR3: CASSLWDRGHLSNEQFF
DNA: TGTGCCAGCAGCTTGTGGGACAGGGGCCATCTTTCCAATGAGCAGTTCTTC